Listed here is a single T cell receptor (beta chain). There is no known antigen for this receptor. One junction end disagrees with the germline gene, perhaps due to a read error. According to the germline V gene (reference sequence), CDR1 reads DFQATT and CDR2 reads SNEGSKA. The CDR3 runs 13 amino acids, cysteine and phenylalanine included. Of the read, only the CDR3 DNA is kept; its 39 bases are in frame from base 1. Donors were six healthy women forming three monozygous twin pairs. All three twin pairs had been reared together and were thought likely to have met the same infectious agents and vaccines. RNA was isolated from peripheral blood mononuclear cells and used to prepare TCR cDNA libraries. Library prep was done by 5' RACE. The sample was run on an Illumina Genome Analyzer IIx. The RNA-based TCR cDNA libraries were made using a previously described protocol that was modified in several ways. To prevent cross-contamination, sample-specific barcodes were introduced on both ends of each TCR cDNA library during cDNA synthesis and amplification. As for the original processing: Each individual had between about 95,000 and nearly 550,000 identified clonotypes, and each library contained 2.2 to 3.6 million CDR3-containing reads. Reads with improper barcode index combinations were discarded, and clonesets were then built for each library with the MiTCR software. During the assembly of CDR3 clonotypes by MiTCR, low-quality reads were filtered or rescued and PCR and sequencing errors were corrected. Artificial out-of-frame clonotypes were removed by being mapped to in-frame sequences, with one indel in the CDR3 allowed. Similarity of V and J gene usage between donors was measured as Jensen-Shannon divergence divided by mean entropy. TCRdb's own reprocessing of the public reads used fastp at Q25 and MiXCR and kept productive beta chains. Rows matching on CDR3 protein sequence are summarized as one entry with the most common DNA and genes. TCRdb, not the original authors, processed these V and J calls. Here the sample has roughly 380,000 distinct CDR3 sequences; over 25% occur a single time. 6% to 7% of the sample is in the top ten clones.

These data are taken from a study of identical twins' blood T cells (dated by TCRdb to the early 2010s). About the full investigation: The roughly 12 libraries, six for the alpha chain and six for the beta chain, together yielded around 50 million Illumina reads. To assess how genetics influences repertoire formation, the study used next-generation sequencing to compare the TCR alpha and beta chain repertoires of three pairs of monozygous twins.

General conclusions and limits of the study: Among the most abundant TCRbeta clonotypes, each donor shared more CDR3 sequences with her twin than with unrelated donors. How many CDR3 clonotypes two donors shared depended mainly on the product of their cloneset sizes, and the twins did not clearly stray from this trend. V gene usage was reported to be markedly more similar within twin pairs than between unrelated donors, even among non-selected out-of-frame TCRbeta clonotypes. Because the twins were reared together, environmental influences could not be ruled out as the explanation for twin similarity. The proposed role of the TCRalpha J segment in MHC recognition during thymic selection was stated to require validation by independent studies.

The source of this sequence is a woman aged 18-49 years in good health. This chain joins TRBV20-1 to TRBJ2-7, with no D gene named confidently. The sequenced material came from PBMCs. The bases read TGCAGTTCTAGAGATTCCAGCTCCTACGAGCAGTACTTC. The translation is CSSRDSSSYEQYF.